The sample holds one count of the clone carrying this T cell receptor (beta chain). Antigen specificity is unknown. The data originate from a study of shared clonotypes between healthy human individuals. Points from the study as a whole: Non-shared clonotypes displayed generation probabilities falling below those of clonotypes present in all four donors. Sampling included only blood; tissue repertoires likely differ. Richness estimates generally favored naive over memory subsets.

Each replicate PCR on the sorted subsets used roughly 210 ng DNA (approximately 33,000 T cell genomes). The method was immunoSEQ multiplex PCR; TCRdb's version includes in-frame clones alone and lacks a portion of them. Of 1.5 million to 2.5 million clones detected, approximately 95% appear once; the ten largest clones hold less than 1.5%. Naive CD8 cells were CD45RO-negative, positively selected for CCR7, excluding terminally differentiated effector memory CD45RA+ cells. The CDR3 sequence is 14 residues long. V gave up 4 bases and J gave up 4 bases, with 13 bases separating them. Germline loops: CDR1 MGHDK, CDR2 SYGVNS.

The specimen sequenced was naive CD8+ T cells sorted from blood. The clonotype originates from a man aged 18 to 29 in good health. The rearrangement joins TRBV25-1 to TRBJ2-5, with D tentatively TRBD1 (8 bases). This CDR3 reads CASSVQGGVETQYF. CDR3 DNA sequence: TGTGCCAGCAGTGTACAGGGGGGGGTAGAGACCCAGTACTTC.